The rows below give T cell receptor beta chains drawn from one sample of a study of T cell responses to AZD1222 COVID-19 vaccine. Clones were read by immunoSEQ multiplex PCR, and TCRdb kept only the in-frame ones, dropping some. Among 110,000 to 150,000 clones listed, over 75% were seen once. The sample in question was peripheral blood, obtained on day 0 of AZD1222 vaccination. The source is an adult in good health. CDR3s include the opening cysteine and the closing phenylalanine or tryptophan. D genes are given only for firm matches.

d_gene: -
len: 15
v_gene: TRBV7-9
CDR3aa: CASGGGFATTGELFF

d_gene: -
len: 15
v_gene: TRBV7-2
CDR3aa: CASSLTHQFDEKLFF

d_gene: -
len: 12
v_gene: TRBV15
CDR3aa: CATEGLVYEQYF

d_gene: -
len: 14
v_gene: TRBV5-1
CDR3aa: CASSLDRSNQPQHF

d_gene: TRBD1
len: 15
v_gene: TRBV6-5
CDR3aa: CASSYAEGASYGYTF

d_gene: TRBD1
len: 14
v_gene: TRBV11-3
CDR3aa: CASNHRGRKQPQHF

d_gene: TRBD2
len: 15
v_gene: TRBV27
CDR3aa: CASSAGGAEYNEQFF

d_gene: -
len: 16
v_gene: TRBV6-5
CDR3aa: CASSYSPTGHSYEQYF

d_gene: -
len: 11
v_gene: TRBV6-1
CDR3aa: CASSESYEQYF

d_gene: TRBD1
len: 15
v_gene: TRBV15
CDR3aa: CATSRQTGGGEKLFF

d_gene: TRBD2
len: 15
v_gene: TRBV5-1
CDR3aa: CASSLEPSGSEAQYF

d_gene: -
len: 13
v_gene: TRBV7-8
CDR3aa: CASTLAGATEAFF

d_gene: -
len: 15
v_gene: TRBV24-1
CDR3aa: CATSDSRGAGEKLFF

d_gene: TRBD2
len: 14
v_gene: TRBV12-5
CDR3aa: CASALAGASYEQYF

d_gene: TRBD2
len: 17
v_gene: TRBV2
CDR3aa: CASSEAATGGPGDTQYF

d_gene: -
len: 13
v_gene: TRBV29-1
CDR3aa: CSVERGQNTEAFF

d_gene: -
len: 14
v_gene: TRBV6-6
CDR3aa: CASIPQSSGNTIYF

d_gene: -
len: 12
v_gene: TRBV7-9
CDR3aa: CASSRISGELFF

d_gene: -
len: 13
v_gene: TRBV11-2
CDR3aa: CASSLGGNTEAFF